These 2 T cell receptor beta chains were all obtained from the same sample, sequenced in a study of cytotoxic CD8 clonotypes in ibrutinib-treated CLL. Only in-frame clones appear in the TCRdb table, and some are missing; sequencing was by immunoSEQ multiplex PCR. The sample holds some 130,000 clones; 60% to 85% are singletons and the top ten take around 4.9%. The specimen comprised PBMCs, sampled after 24 months of ibrutinib treatment. These receptors were collected from a human donor with chronic lymphocytic leukemia.

By proportion, this clone is medium-sized (0.01 to 0.1%). The genes are TRBV19 and TRBJ1-2; D not certain. V lost 5 bases and J 4 bases, leaving 8 bases between the germline ends. The germline gives CDR1 LNHDA, CDR2 SQIVND (reference sequence). The CDR3 spans 12 residues. CDR3 sequence: CASSARTYGYTF. The CDR3 DNA reads as TGTGCCAGTAGTGCCCGGACCTATGGCTACACCTTC.

The chain is built from TRBV30 and TRBJ2-5, with unresolved D. The ends were cut back, 0 bases at V and 4 bases at J, with 6 bases in the middle. Germline CDR1 reads GTSNPN; CDR2 reads SVGIG (reference sequence). The CDR3 consists of 12 residues. The CDR3 reads CAWSVQLETQYF. For the CDR3, the DNA is TGTGCCTGGAGTGTACAGTTAGAGACCCAGTACTTC.